The entry that follows covers one TCR beta chain sequence. The germline V gene encodes CDR1 MDHEN and CDR2 SYDVKM. V dropped 6 bases and J dropped 0 bases, with 12 bases sitting between them. The CDR3 contains 15 residues. Primers for the PCR totalled 60 Vbeta and 13 Jbeta. The repertoire was sequenced with immunoSEQ multiplex PCR; TCRdb's copy has only in-frame clones and lacks some. The sample has approximately 98,000 clones, about 80% seen once. The sample is drawn from a study of cytomegalovirus exposure and HLA in healthy donors. The sequence was collected from a man between 18 and 35 years old in good health and CMV-seropositive. Sequencing was carried out using PBMCs. The rearrangement uses TRBV28 and TRBJ1-5; D is undetermined. The CDR3 here is CASRPGGYSNQPQHF. CDR3 DNA: TGTGCCAGCAGGCCTGGCGGATATAGCAATCAGCCCCAGCATTTT. Using reference TRBV28 and TRBJ1-5 for the parts outside the CDR3, the full variable domain is DVKVTQSSRYLVKRTGEKVFLECVQDMDHENMFWYRQDPGLGLRLIYFSYDVKMKEKGDIPEGYSVSREKKERFSLILESASTNQTSMYLCASRPGGYSNQPQHFGDGTRLSIL.